This T cell receptor beta chain originates from a study of technical replicates of blood from a handful of donors. The count of this clone is one. The method was immunoSEQ multiplex PCR; TCRdb's version includes in-frame clones alone and lacks a portion of them. The table records 75,000 or so clones, 95% of them present only once. Trimming removed 0 bases from V and 5 bases from J, with 7 bases in between. Germline loops: CDR1 SEHNR, CDR2 FQNEAQ (reference sequence). The CDR3 loop spans 13 amino acids. This sequence originates from a human donor in good health. This sequence joins TRBV7-9 and TRBJ1-2, with TRBD1 as a possible D gene (6 bases). What was sequenced was T cells isolated from PBMCs. CDR3 region: CASSLAGGYGYTF. The CDR3 DNA follows: TGTGCCAGCAGCTTAGCAGGGGGTTATGGCTACACCTTC.